Here is one T cell receptor (beta chain) with its context. The clone's antigen remains unknown. Base qualities are missing; no much larger clone stands one base away. The sample belongs to a study of beta chain features in type 1 diabetes (dated by TCRdb to 2016 to 2018). Study-level background: Mean age, gender distribution, total cell number and subset yield were not different between patients and healthy donors. A total of under 120,000,000 sorted cells were examined across all samples, and RNA yield correlated strongly with the number of cells per subset. In the study, TCRB repertoires of sorted circulating CD4+ T cell subsets from recently diagnosed type 1 diabetes patients were compared with those of matched healthy donors. Regulatory and stem cell-like memory subsets were obtained from only 8 patients and roughly eight healthy donors, while naive and central memory subsets were obtained from all 30 or so donors. On the study overall, not on this receptor specifically: At VDJ recombination sites, patients with type 1 diabetes made fewer insertions and deleted more nucleotides, a pattern implying thymic rearrangement abnormalities. PCR might favor shorter templates, but patient and control samples were amplified and corrected together, so any skew would affect both groups equally. Because cDNA was sequenced instead of genomic DNA, highly expressing activated cells could be over-represented, though the groups showed no difference in activation or CD3 levels. Naive, central memory and regulatory TCRB repertoires appeared to be more similar among patients than among healthy donors. In all four CD4+ subsets, TCRB CDR3 length was moderately but significantly shorter in type 1 diabetes patients. Only small numbers of individuals were included in the HLA sub-analyses, which left unresolved whether HLA type had any influence on TCRB rearrangement.

All of the isolated RNA was reverse transcribed with the High Capacity cDNA Reverse Transcription Kit, so expressed TCRB transcripts were sequenced. Stem cell-like memory T cell samples underwent survey-depth immunoSEQ sequencing, averaging approximately 920,000 total reads per sample. Sorted cells were lysed in RLT buffer and RNA was extracted with DNase-treated RNeasy Micro or Mini kits, depending on cell number. To prevent cross-contamination, every cell subset was processed on its own, while patient and healthy donor samples were processed together. TCRB sequences were amplified from cDNA with the immunoSEQ multiplex PCR, producing 87-bp fragments spanning the CDR3 region. Amplicons were sequenced on the Illumina HiSeq platform. Per the authors' processing: Synthetic template baselines were used to correct PCR bias computationally, reads within Hamming distance 2 were collapsed, and singletons that could not be merged were discarded. Reads were aligned to IMGT to assign V, D and J genes, CDR3 length, and insertions or deletions at six rearrangement sites. Clonotype counts were normalized to sorted cell number within each subset before computing true diversity and Gini coefficients with the tcR R package. Repertoire sharing was quantified using the overlap coefficient calculated on TCRB nucleotide sequences. TCRdb took this table from immuneACCESS and kept in-frame rearrangements with V and J called. Such tables lack part of the clones; where checked against another copy, unresolved V genes explain under half of the gap, and the rest is unexplained. V and J calls and clone size come straight from that table; D and trimming were deduced from the DNA. The sample table shows approximately 110,000 clones, and 30% to 50% are seen once. The ten largest clones add up to over 0.065% of the sample.

Each donor gave one peripheral blood draw, averaging approximately 120 mL, which was collected into heparinised tubes. Using a panel that included CD45RO, CCR7, CD25, CD127, CD95 and CD27, naive, central memory, regulatory and stem cell-like memory CD4+ T cells were sorted on a BD FACSAria II. Every sorted population had a purity above 98%. PBMCs were isolated right away by Lymphoprep density gradient centrifugation and were stained directly, without culture. To minimize batch effects, samples were stained and sorted in pairs, one healthy donor with one patient per experiment. The germline V gene encodes CDR1 MNHEY and CDR2 SMNVEV (reference sequence). Deletion took 3 bases off V and 10 bases off J, with a span of 18 bases between the germline ends. The CDR3 goes from the cysteine to the phenylalanine over 15 residues. Left in the record is the CDR3 DNA by itself, 45 bases read in frame from the first base.

Sequenced input: stem cell memory CD4+ T cells from blood. Interpreted using the paper, the cell subset or site label stands for: stem cell-like memory CD4+ T cells. The V gene is TRBV27 and the J gene is TRBJ1-4; possibly the D gene is TRBD1, per 6 matching bases. The TCR comes from a woman younger than 30 in good health. CDR3 reads: CASSLKVQGRRKLFF. The nucleotides are TGTGCCAGCAGTTTGAAAGTACAGGGTAGACGAAAACTGTTTTTT.